A few counts support the clone carrying this T cell receptor (beta chain). From germline, CDR1 is MDHEN and CDR2 SYDVKM. Unmatched junction bases numbered 3, after V lost 3 bases and J lost 6 bases. The CDR3 is 14 amino acids. Per the study methods: How many nucleated cells were present was estimated from reference gene primer amplification. Method: immunoSEQ multiplex PCR; TCRdb's copy keeps in-frame clones and lacks some. The D gene and trimming were derived from the DNA, and the V and J assignments and clone size from that table. Here the sample spans some 300,000 clones, about 90% being singletons. The record originates from a study of blood T cell repertoires in COVID-19. Study at large: The study drew acute and convalescent COVID-19 samples from the United States, Italy and Spain. T cells, B-cell-depleted T cells, or PBMCs supplied cDNA or gDNA.

The sample consisted of peripheral blood. The chain couples TRBV28 to TRBJ1-5; TRBD1 aligns across 9 bases. This sequence was found in a man between 18 and 35 years old with active or convalescent COVID-19. As DNA, the CDR3 is TGTGCCAGCAGTTTGACAGGGGGAAGTCAGCCCCAGCATTTT. Its translation is CASSLTGGSQPQHF.